These 14 T cell receptor beta chains were all obtained from the same sample, sequenced in a study of blood T cell repertoires in COVID-19. Measured with immunoSEQ multiplex PCR; TCRdb has only the in-frame clones, and not every one. This sample has fewer than 150,000 clones, with 65% to 80% found just once. The sequenced sample consisted of peripheral blood. These receptors all stem from a man aged 50 to 59 with acute or convalescent COVID-19.

This chain links TRBV7-8 with TRBJ2-7, with 7 bases that match TRBD1. The junction had 6 bases not matched to a gene; V was cut back by 2 bases and J by 2 bases. In germline, CDR1 is SGHVS, CDR2 FQNEAQ. The CDR3 consists of 15 residues. The DNA of the CDR3 is TGTGCCAGCAGCTTAATTGCGACAGGGCCCTACGAGCAGTACTTC. This gives the protein CASSLIATGPYEQYF. Full variable domain (remainder filled in from reference TRBV7-8 and TRBJ2-7): GAGVSQSPRYKVAKRGQDVALRCDPISGHVSLFWYQQALGQGPEFLTYFQNEAQLDKSGLPSDRFFAERPEGSVSTLKIQRTQQEDSAVYLCASSLIATGPYEQYFGPGTRLTVT.

This clone was found once. The chain carries TRBV3-1 (or the pseudogene TRBV3-2) and TRBJ2-3; D might be TRBD1 (8 bases). V lost 3 bases and J lost 2, with 18 bases in between. The CDR3 loop spans 17 amino acids. Germline V gene data show CDR1 as LGHDT and CDR2 as YNNKEL (reference sequence). As DNA, the CDR3 is TGTGCCAGCAGCCAGTGGGAGGGACAGGCCTACACAGATACGCAGTATTTT. Its translation: CASSQWEGQAYTDTQYF.

The chain recombines TRBV15 with TRBJ1-5; D is ambiguous. V was cut by 3 bases and J by 13 bases, with 16 bases left in between. This CDR3 has 13 amino acids. Germline values: CDR1 LNHNV, CDR2 YYDKDF (reference sequence). CDR3 nucleotides: TGTGCCACCAGCAGGGCTGGCCCCCCTCCACAGCATTTT. It encodes CATSRAGPPPQHF.

This rearrangement joins TRBV6-1 to TRBJ2-1, with D possibly TRBD1 on 6 matching bases. The V gene lost 2 bases and the J gene lost 11 bases, with 16 bases spanning the gap. Germline CDR1 reads MNHNS; CDR2 reads SASEGT. The CDR3 has 14 amino acids. CDR3 residues: CASSEMGQGKKQFF. The CDR3 region has the DNA TGTGCCAGCAGTGAAATGGGACAAGGTAAAAAGCAGTTCTTC.

This clone was observed once. This chain joins TRBV7-2 and TRBJ2-7, with 11 nucleotides matching TRBD2. The junction had 0 bases not matched to a gene; V was cut back by 3 bases and J by 2 bases. Germline V gives CDR1 SGHTA, CDR2 FQGNSA. The CDR3 loop spans 14 amino acids. DNA of the CDR3: TGTGCCAGCAGCTTGACTAGCGGGACCTACGAGCAGTACTTC. This translates into CASSLTSGTYEQYF.

The chain employs TRBV28 and TRBJ2-3; 8 bases line up with TRBD1. The CDR3 length is 13 residues. Germline V gene data show CDR1 as MDHEN and CDR2 as SYDVKM. Trimming removed 4 bases from V and 7 bases from J; junction bases left unmatched: 4. The CDR3 reads CASSSQGANTQYF. The CDR3 DNA reads TGTGCCAGCAGTTCTCAGGGGGCGAATACGCAGTATTTT.

This chain joins TRBV7-8 and TRBJ2-7, with D perhaps matching TRBD2 (6 bases). V shed 5 bases and J shed 9 bases, with 17 bases lying between them. The germline V gene encodes CDR1 SGHVS and CDR2 FQNEAQ. The CDR3 extends over 13 amino acids. CDR3 DNA sequence: TGTGCCAGCAGCGCCCGGGACTTAGGCTTGCAGTACTTC. Its protein is CASSARDLGLQYF.

The J gene is TRBJ2-5, the V gene TRBV11-2; 8 bases are shared with TRBD1. The CDR3 spans 16 residues. V trimming: 5 bases; J trimming: 5 bases; junction bases outside the gene matches: 13. Germline CDR1 SGHAT, CDR2 FQNNGV. DNA of the CDR3: TGTGCCAGCAGCCCTATTGGGAACAGGGGGAGGGAGACCCAGTACTTC. The encoded protein is CASSPIGNRGRETQYF.

V gene TRBV9 combines with J gene TRBJ2-7; weak D call: TRBD2 (5 bases). Per germline, CDR1 SGDLS and CDR2 YYNGEE. The CDR3 contains 14 residues. V gave up 6 bases and J gave up 3 bases, with 16 bases separating them. The DNA of the CDR3 is TGTGCCAGCACCCGTGAGGGTTTCGACTACGAGCAGTACTTC. Residues: CASTREGFDYEQYF.

The rearrangement uses TRBV29-1 and TRBJ2-5; no clear D. The V gene lost 4 bases and the J gene lost 0 bases, with 6 bases spanning the gap. This CDR3 is built from 12 residues. Germline V gene lookup returns CDR1 SQVTM and CDR2 ANQGSEA. The CDR3 sequence: CSVVRYQETQYF. The DNA for the CDR3 is TGCAGCGTTGTCAGGTACCAAGAGACCCAGTACTTC.

The V and J genes are TRBV2 and TRBJ2-2; D might be TRBD2 (6 bases). Trimming shortened V by 4 bases and J by 1 base, and 13 bases separated the two germline ends. Germline V gives CDR1 SNHLY, CDR2 FYNNEI. The CDR3 covers 16 residues. Here the CDR3 DNA reads TGTGCCAGCAGTGTGGAAGCGGGTGAGAACACCGGGGAGCTGTTTTTT. Translated, it gives CASSVEAGENTGELFF.

This chain connects TRBV24-1 to TRBJ2-3; 9 positions agree with TRBD2. Per the germline V gene, CDR1 is KGHDR and CDR2 is SFDVKD. J gave up 0 bases and V 1 base, and 1 base lay outside the gene matches. The CDR3 loop spans 16 amino acids. The CDR3 loop reads CATSDLTSGSTDTQYF. The CDR3 DNA is TGTGCCACCAGTGATTTAACTAGCGGGAGCACAGATACGCAGTATTTT.

The J gene is TRBJ1-2, the V gene TRBV5-1; 8 nucleotides match TRBD1. With V trimmed by 1 base and J by 5 bases, 13 bases remained unmatched. CDR1 is SGHRS, CDR2 YFSETQ, per germline. The CDR3 runs 17 residues. The CDR3 nucleotides are TGCGCCAGCAGCTTGACACCTGGACAGGGAGTGGAGTATGGCTACACCTTC. The encoded protein is CASSLTPGQGVEYGYTF.

J is TRBJ1-2 and V is TRBV28; TRBD1 agrees at 7 bases. Germline CDR1 is MDHEN and CDR2 is SYDVKM. The CDR3 runs to 13 residues. With 7 bases clipped from V and 6 bases from J, the junction kept 8 bases outside the gene matches. The CDR3 bases are TGTGCCAGCAAAAGGGGGCGCGAGGATGGCTACACCTTC. This sequence encodes CASKRGREDGYTF.